This T cell receptor (beta chain) was found in a study of shared clonotypes between healthy human individuals. It was CD45RO-negative cells, positively selected for CCR7, that made up naive CD8 cells, with terminally differentiated effector memory CD45RA+ cells excluded. The assay was immunoSEQ multiplex PCR, and TCRdb's table has in-frame clones only and misses some. This table has hundreds of thousands of clones, approximately 96% appearing once. CDR3 length: 15 residues. Germline V gene data show CDR1 as SGHNT and CDR2 as YYREEE (reference sequence). V lost 2 bases and J lost 7; bases outside the gene matches: 12.

The receptor was isolated from a woman in her twenties or thirties in good health. The rearrangement links TRBV5-4 to TRBJ2-7; TRBD2 agrees at 7 bases. Specimen: naive CD8+ T cells sorted from blood. The CDR3 here is CASSFSGGSVGEQYF. CDR3 DNA: TGTGCCAGCAGCTTTTCGGGAGGATCGGTCGGGGAGCAGTACTTC.